Listed here are 24 T cell receptor beta chains from one sample, sequenced in a study of blood T cell repertoires in COVID-19 (dated by TCRdb to the early 2020s). Library creation used the immunoSEQ multiplex PCR assay. The table comes from immuneACCESS by way of TCRdb, which keeps in-frame sequences with V and J called. Part of the clones is missing from these tables; in studies checked, under half for an unresolved V gene and the rest for unknown reasons. For this sample there are about 270,000 clones; about nine tenths appear just once. Roughly 12% of the sample is taken by the ten largest. Input material: peripheral blood. These receptors originate from a woman in her thirties with COVID-19, enrolled during active disease.

The chain couples TRBV27 to TRBJ2-7; possible D gene TRBD1, 6 bases. The CDR3 spans 17 residues. CDR1 and CDR2 from the germline V gene are MNHEY and SMNVEV (reference sequence). V shed 1 base and J shed 7 bases, with 23 bases lying between them. The CDR3 DNA reads TGTGCCAGCAGTTTATTAACGGGGACCCCCGACAGGAAAGAGCAGTACTTC. This encodes CASSLLTGTPDRKEQYF.

This clone was observed a few times. The V gene is TRBV7-9, the J gene TRBJ2-2; 7 bases fit TRBD1. Germline CDR1 is SEHNR and CDR2 is FQNEAQ (reference sequence). This CDR3 has 16 amino acids. Trimming took 5 bases from V and 4 from J; bases not matched to a gene: 10. This CDR3 reads CASSRPTGTGTGELFF. The CDR3 nucleotides read TGTGCCAGCAGCCGGCCGACAGGGACGGGCACCGGGGAGCTGTTTTTT.

The genes are TRBV19 and TRBJ1-6; D is unresolved. Germline CDR1 reads LNHDA; CDR2 reads SQIVND (reference sequence). V lost 6 bases and J 6 bases, leaving 15 bases between the germline ends. The CDR3 consists of 15 residues. The DNA of the CDR3 is TGTGCCAGTAGGACGACTGAGGGAGGTAATTCACCCCTCCACTTT. Translation gives CASRTTEGGNSPLHF.

The J gene is TRBJ1-2, the V gene TRBV29-1; D gene ambiguous. V was cut by 3 bases and J by 4 bases, with 3 bases left in between. Germline V CDR1 and CDR2: SQVTM, ANQGSEA. The CDR3 is 10 residues long. CDR3 DNA: TGCAGCGTTGACGGCTATGGCTACACCTTC. Its protein is CSVDGYGYTF.

The chain joins TRBV27 to TRBJ2-3; the D is unclear. V lost 0 bases to trimming and J lost 3 bases, with 7 bases between them. CDR3 length equals 14 residues. Looked up from germline, CDR1 is MNHEY and CDR2 is SMNVEV (reference sequence). CDR3 sequence: CASSLSGATDTQYF. The CDR3 region has the DNA TGTGCCAGCAGTTTATCTGGAGCTACAGATACGCAGTATTTT.

This chain connects TRBV10-1 to TRBJ2-1, with a tentative D call TRBD1 (5 bases). Germline V gives CDR1 WNHNN, CDR2 SYGVQD (reference sequence). The CDR3 length is 13 residues. Trimming removed 5 bases at V and 3 bases at J, with 8 bases between. CDR3 sequence reads: CASSTGVYNEQFF. Written as DNA, the CDR3 is TGCGCCAGCAGTACAGGAGTCTACAATGAGCAGTTCTTC.

The chain links TRBV18 to TRBJ2-1; D is unclear. This CDR3 region has 13 residues. CDR1 KGHSH and CDR2 LQKENI come from the germline V gene. V lost 2 bases, J lost 4 bases, and 6 bases lay in between. As DNA, the CDR3 is TGTGCCAGCTCACCAGCAGTTTACAATGAGCAGTTCTTC. It translates to CASSPAVYNEQFF. Based on the CDR3 plus reference TRBV18 and TRBJ2-1, the full variable domain is NAGVMQNPRHLVRRRGQEARLRCSPMKGHSHVYWYRQLPEEGLKFMVYLQKENIIDESGMPKERFSAEFPKEGPSILRIQQVVRGDSAAYFCASSPAVYNEQFFGPGTRLTVL.

This clone has a single count. This chain joins TRBV4-2 and TRBJ2-1; D is unclear. The ends were cut back, 2 bases at V and 8 bases at J, with 10 bases in the middle. This CDR3 is built from 13 residues. Looked up from germline, CDR1 is LGHNA and CDR2 is YNFKEQ. CDR3 DNA sequence: TGTGCCAGCAGCCAACCCAACCAGGATGAGCAGTTCTTC. Amino acid sequence: CASSQPNQDEQFF.

The chain joins TRBV5-1 to TRBJ2-5, with 12 bases fitting TRBD2. There are 15 residues in the CDR3. CDR1 and CDR2 from the germline V gene are SGHRS and YFSETQ. The V gene end was trimmed by 3 bases and the J gene end by 3 bases; junction bases not matched to a gene: 3. CDR3 bases: TGCGCCAGCAGCTCTAGCGGGGGGGCTGAAGAGACCCAGTACTTC. It specifies CASSSSGGAEETQYF.

The gene calls are TRBV3-1 (or the pseudogene TRBV3-2) and TRBJ2-4; maybe TRBD2 (5 bases). CDR1 and CDR2 (germline): LGHDT, YNNKEL (reference sequence). The CDR3 spans 15 residues. V shed 2 bases and J shed 2 bases, with 10 bases lying between them. CDR3 sequence reads: CASSQRGPSKNIQYF. As DNA, the CDR3 is TGTGCCAGCAGCCAACGGGGTCCGTCCAAAAACATTCAGTACTTC.

J is TRBJ2-1 and V is TRBV3-1 (or the pseudogene TRBV3-2); TRBD2 matches 7 bases. Germline-derived CDR1 and CDR2 are LGHDT and YNNKEL (reference sequence). CDR3 length: 13 residues. Trimming cost V 3 bases and J 10 bases; bases outside gene matches: 6. The DNA for the CDR3 is TGTGCCAGCAGCCAGGTACTAGCGAACGAGCAGTTCTTC. Protein product: CASSQVLANEQFF.

The chain employs TRBV9 and TRBJ2-3; TRBD2 matches at 7 bases. Germline-derived CDR1 and CDR2 are SGDLS and YYNGEE. The junction had 13 bases not matched to a gene; V was cut back by 4 bases and J by 2 bases. The CDR3 is made up of 17 amino acids. CDR3 loop: CASSPPEVAGLTDTQYF. In DNA form, the CDR3 reads TGTGCCAGCAGCCCCCCAGAAGTAGCGGGTCTCACAGATACGCAGTATTTT.

The rearrangement links TRBV5-4 to TRBJ2-7; 8 nucleotides line up with TRBD2. Germline values: CDR1 SGHNT, CDR2 YYREEE (reference sequence). The CDR3 covers 16 residues. With V trimmed by 0 bases and J by 6 bases, 11 bases remained unmatched. For the CDR3, the DNA is TGTGCCAGCAGCTTGGGTGGCTTCCCGGCGGGGGGCGAGCAGTACTTC. It specifies CASSLGGFPAGGEQYF.

V and J are TRBV4-1 and TRBJ2-1; a weak D match, TRBD2 (6 bases). The CDR3 spans 15 residues. Germline V lookup: CDR1 MGHRA, CDR2 YSYEKL. The ends were cut back, 1 base at V and 3 bases at J, with 10 bases in the middle. CDR3 nucleotides: TGCGCCAGCAGCCAAGTTGGGGGGATCTACAATGAGCAGTTCTTC. Encoded protein: CASSQVGGIYNEQFF.

The chain recombines TRBV29-1 with TRBJ2-2; 7 bases are shared with TRBD1. From germline, CDR1 is SQVTM and CDR2 ANQGSEA. The V gene end was trimmed by 6 bases and the J gene end by 4 bases; junction bases not matched to a gene: 11. CDR3 length: 15 amino acids. CDR3 residues: CSVLTGLVGTGELFF. In nucleotides, the CDR3 is TGCAGCGTCCTGACAGGGCTCGTTGGCACCGGGGAGCTGTTTTTT.

The chain has TRBV5-1 and TRBJ2-7; D may be TRBD1 (6 bases). The V end lost 2 bases, the J end lost 3 bases, and 12 bases lay between the germline ends. Germline V lookup: CDR1 SGHRS, CDR2 YFSETQ. The CDR3 covers 14 residues. Here the CDR3 reads CASSFFDRIYEQYF. CDR3 DNA: TGCGCCAGCAGCTTTTTTGACAGGATCTACGAGCAGTACTTC.

This chain connects TRBV6-1 to TRBJ1-4; D call uncertain. Trimming removed 2 bases from V and 7 bases from J, with 5 bases in between. CDR1 is MNHNS, CDR2 SASEGT, per germline. The CDR3 extends over 12 amino acids. The CDR3 DNA sequence: TGTGCCAGCAGTGAACGGGTTGAAAAACTGTTTTTT. The encoded protein is CASSERVEKLFF.

The J gene is TRBJ2-3, the V gene TRBV4-1; 10 bases match TRBD2. Trimming at V came to 8 bases and at J to 1 base, leaving 9 bases not matched to a gene. CDR1 MGHRA and CDR2 YSYEKL come from the germline V gene. The CDR3 runs to 16 residues. The CDR3 region is CASRKVAGGRTDTQYF. The CDR3 DNA is TGCGCCAGCCGTAAGGTAGCGGGGGGTCGCACAGATACGCAGTATTTT.

CDR3 DNA: TGTGCCAGCAGTCCCAGGGGGTCTGGAAACACCATATATTTT. Translated, it gives CASSPRGSGNTIYF. This rearrangement joins TRBV13 to TRBJ1-3; TRBD1 matches at 7 bases. The ends lost 6 bases at V and 1 base at J; junction bases unmatched: 3. The CDR3 extends over 14 amino acids. Germline lookup yields CDR1 PRHDT and CDR2 FYEKMQ (reference sequence).

This chain links TRBV11-2 with TRBJ2-3; a possible D gene is TRBD2 (5 bases). The CDR3 runs to 15 residues. Germline lookup yields CDR1 SGHAT and CDR2 FQNNGV. V gave up 3 bases and J gave up 9 bases, with 19 bases separating them. The CDR3 loop reads CASSFRGPRVGTQYF. The CDR3, as DNA: TGTGCCAGCAGCTTTCGTGGTCCGCGGGTAGGAACGCAGTATTTT. The variable domain in full, completed from reference TRBV11-2 and TRBJ2-3, reads EAGVAQSPRYKIIEKRQSVAFWCNPISGHATLYWYQQILGQGPKLLIQFQNNGVVDDSQLPKDRFSAERLKGVDSTLKIQPAKLEDSAVYLCASSFRGPRVGTQYFGPGTRLTVL.

The chain links TRBV6-6 to TRBJ2-5; 9 nucleotides match TRBD2. CDR1 is MNHNY, CDR2 SVGAGI, per germline (reference sequence). Unmatched junction bases numbered 8, after V lost 2 bases and J lost 4 bases. This CDR3 has 16 amino acids. CDR3 amino acids: CASSYIGARGGETQYF. DNA for the CDR3: TGTGCCAGCAGTTACATCGGGGCGCGGGGGGGAGAGACCCAGTACTTC.

This clone was recorded only once. This rearrangement joins TRBV7-2 to TRBJ2-7, with TRBD2 matching over 11 bases. The germline V gene has CDR1 SGHTA and CDR2 FQGNSA. Trimming removed 7 bases from V and 3 bases from J; junction bases left unmatched: 11. The CDR3 is made up of 16 amino acids. CDR3 sequence (DNA): TGTGCCAGCAATCAAGGCCTAGCGGGGGGAATCTACGAGCAGTACTTC. This sequence encodes CASNQGLAGGIYEQYF. The full variable domain, in which reference TRBV7-2 and TRBJ2-7 provide the parts outside the CDR3, is GAGVSQSPSNKVTEKGKDVELRCDPISGHTALYWYRQSLGQGLEFLIYFQGNSAPDKSGLPSDRFSAERTGGSVSTLTIQRTQQEDSAVYLCASNQGLAGGIYEQYFGPGTRLTVT.

This clone occurred a few times. The rearrangement joins TRBV5-1 to TRBJ2-5, with 13 nucleotides matching TRBD2. The CDR3 extends over 18 amino acids. The germline CDR1 and CDR2 sequences are SGHRS and YFSETQ. The ends lost 4 bases at V and 5 bases at J; junction bases unmatched: 14. The CDR3 nucleotides are TGCGCCAGCAGCCCAGGACTAGCGGGGGTGAGGACTGATGAGACCCAGTACTTC. Its protein product is CASSPGLAGVRTDETQYF.

The chain recombines TRBV5-6 with TRBJ2-5; no definite D call. The CDR3 extends over 15 amino acids. The germline V and J ends were trimmed by 2 bases and 1 base, with 12 bases remaining between them. Germline V gives CDR1 SGHDT, CDR2 YYEEEE. The CDR3 coding sequence is TGTGCCAGCAGCTTCGAAACTTCGCCCCAAGAGACCCAGTACTTC. It translates to CASSFETSPQETQYF.